These 20 T cell receptor beta chains came from one sample sequenced in a study of blood T cell repertoires in COVID-19. Assay used: immunoSEQ multiplex PCR; TCRdb lists only in-frame clones, some missing. Here the sample spans fewer than 250,000 clones, almost 85% being singletons. What was sequenced was peripheral blood. The receptor set was obtained from a woman of 80 years or more with acute or convalescent COVID-19.

The chain joins TRBV12-3 or TRBV12-4 to TRBJ2-7, with D possibly matching TRBD2 (5 bases). The V gene lost 7 bases and the J gene lost 4 bases, with 11 bases spanning the gap. The CDR3 loop spans 12 amino acids. The CDR3 sequence is CASTGRGYEQYF. CDR3 coding DNA: TGTGCCAGCACGGGGAGAGGGTACGAGCAGTACTTC.

The chain links TRBV19 to TRBJ1-3; D is perhaps TRBD1 (5 bases). V lost 2 bases and J 0 bases, leaving 11 bases between the germline ends. Germline CDR1 LNHDA, CDR2 SQIVND (reference sequence). The CDR3 is 16 amino acids. The CDR3 nucleotides read TGTGCCAGTAGTATACGACAGAAGGCCTCTGGAAACACCATATATTTT. Amino acid sequence: CASSIRQKASGNTIYF.

V is TRBV6-2 or TRBV6-3 and J is TRBJ2-1; D possibly corresponds to TRBD1 (5 bases). With 2 bases removed from V and 9 bases from J, the gap between germline ends came to 14 bases. CDR1 and CDR2 (germline): MNHEY, SVGEGT. This CDR3 spans 14 amino acids. CDR3 nucleotide sequence: TGTGCCAGCAGTTACCAGCAGGGTATCGGTGAGCAGTTCTTC. Translating it yields CASSYQQGIGEQFF.

The CDR3 coding sequence is TGTGCCAGCAGCCAAGCCTCAAACTACCTTGCTAGAGATACGCAGTATTTT. This encodes CASSQASNYLARDTQYF. The chain combines TRBV4-2 with TRBJ2-3, with D uncertain. Germline V gene data show CDR1 as LGHNA and CDR2 as YNFKEQ. The V and J ends lost 1 base and 5 bases respectively, with 19 bases between them. The CDR3 loop spans 17 amino acids.

In the case of this clone: Other DNA sequences of this sample code for an identical CDR3. The chain joins TRBV6-5 to TRBJ1-5; 10 nucleotides align to TRBD1. V shed 0 bases, J shed 4 bases, and the junction held 0 bases outside the gene matches. The germline V gene has CDR1 MNHEY and CDR2 SVGAGI. This CDR3 is 15 amino acids long. CDR3 region: CASSYSGQGNQPQHF. In DNA form, the CDR3 reads TGTGCCAGCAGTTACTCGGGACAGGGGAATCAGCCCCAGCATTTT.

The V gene is TRBV7-2, the J gene TRBJ2-1; D might be TRBD2 (5 bases). The CDR3 totals 12 residues. The ends were cut back, 1 base at V and 9 bases at J, with 7 bases in the middle. The germline gives CDR1 SGHTA, CDR2 FQGNSA. CDR3 sequence reads: CASSLGGSEQFF. In DNA, the CDR3 is TGTGCCAGCAGCTTAGGAGGGTCTGAGCAGTTCTTC.

The chain is built from TRBV3-1 (or the pseudogene TRBV3-2) and TRBJ1-4; D is ambiguous. Germline V CDR1 and CDR2: LGHDT, YNNKEL (reference sequence). The V end was cut by 5 bases, the J end by 8 bases, with 15 bases between. The CDR3 loop spans 14 amino acids. The CDR3: CASSAGDIQEKLFF. The CDR3 coding sequence is TGTGCCAGCAGCGCGGGTGATATCCAAGAAAAACTGTTTTTT.

CDR3 nucleotides: TGTGCCAGCAGCGTAGGGCAGGGGAGCTATGAAAAACTGTTTTTT. It is translated as CASSVGQGSYEKLFF. The chain uses TRBV9 and TRBJ1-4; perhaps TRBD1 as D (6 bases). The CDR3 consists of 15 residues. Germline CDR1 SGDLS, CDR2 YYNGEE. V was trimmed by 0 bases and J by 6 bases, leaving 12 bases between them. Filled out from reference TRBV9 and TRBJ1-4, the complete variable domain reads DSGVTQTPKHLITATGQRVTLRCSPRSGDLSVYWYQQSLDQGLQFLIQYYNGEERAKGNILERFSAQQFPDLHSELNLSSLELGDSALYFCASSVGQGSYEKLFFGSGTQLSVL.

CDR3: CASSLRFSGAVISYEQYF. The CDR3 DNA reads as TGCGCCAGCAGCTTGAGATTTAGCGGGGCCGTTATTTCCTACGAGCAGTACTTC. This sequence joins TRBV5-1 and TRBJ2-7, with TRBD2 matching over 8 bases. V dropped 1 base and J dropped 1; count of bases not matched to a gene: 13. CDR3 length: 18 amino acids. Per the germline V gene, CDR1 is SGHRS and CDR2 is YFSETQ.

The chain employs TRBV6-5 and TRBJ1-4; D gene ambiguous. Germline V CDR1 and CDR2: MNHEY, SVGAGI. CDR3 length: 13 residues. Trimming removed 5 bases from V and 2 bases from J, with 6 bases in between. The CDR3 DNA reads as TGTGCCAGCAGTAGCACGACTAATGAAAAACTGTTTTTT. This gives the protein CASSSTTNEKLFF.

The chain uses TRBV6-6 and TRBJ1-5; 12 bases align to TRBD1. The CDR3 extends over 18 amino acids. The germline gives CDR1 MNHNY, CDR2 SVGAGI (reference sequence). V shed 5 bases and J 0 bases; nucleotides not matched to a gene: 8. The CDR3 DNA sequence: TGTGCCAGCAGTCTCAACTTGGGACAGGGGGCTAGCAATCAGCCCCAGCATTTT. Translated, it gives CASSLNLGQGASNQPQHF.

The rearrangement links TRBV5-6 to TRBJ1-6; D gene unclear. Deletions cut 2 bases from V and 1 base from J, with 7 bases between. CDR1 and CDR2 (germline): SGHDT, YYEEEE. The CDR3 covers 15 residues. The chain's CDR3 is CASSFGGSYNSPLHF. CDR3 DNA sequence: TGTGCCAGCAGCTTTGGAGGTTCCTATAATTCACCCCTCCACTTT.

The chain carries TRBV10-2 and TRBJ2-7, with 8 bases identical to TRBD2. J was trimmed by 2 bases and V by 8 bases; bases with no gene match: 5. Germline CDR1 reads WSHSY; CDR2 reads SAAADI. This CDR3 comprises 13 residues. CDR3 nucleotide sequence: TGCGCCAGCTGTCGAGCGGGAGCCTACGAGCAGTACTTC. This encodes CASCRAGAYEQYF.

The chain recombines TRBV19 with TRBJ1-1; a possible D gene is TRBD1 (5 bases). The length of the CDR3 is 13 residues. Trimming cost V 7 bases and J 1 base, with 10 bases left between them. Germline CDR1 reads LNHDA; CDR2 reads SQIVND (reference sequence). CDR3 nucleotides: TGTGCCAGTACCCGACAGAGGAACACTGAAGCTTTCTTT. Protein sequence: CASTRQRNTEAFF.

This chain links TRBV5-1 with TRBJ2-2, with D possibly matching TRBD2 (5 bases). V was shortened by 0 bases and J by 6 bases, with 9 bases between the two germline ends. Germline V gives CDR1 SGHRS, CDR2 YFSETQ. This CDR3 contains 14 residues. CDR3 loop: CASSLVEGSGELFF. CDR3 nucleotides: TGCGCCAGCAGCTTGGTTGAGGGATCCGGGGAGCTGTTTTTT. The entire variable domain, with the rest obtained from reference TRBV5-1 and TRBJ2-2, is as follows: KAGVTQTPRYLIKTRGQQVTLSCSPISGHRSVSWYQQTPGQGLQFLFEYFSETQRNKGNFPGRFSGRQFSNSRSEMNVSTLELGDSALYLCASSLVEGSGELFFGEGSRLTVL.

V is TRBV5-1 and J is TRBJ1-2; D might be TRBD1 (6 bases). Deletions cut 4 bases from V and 3 bases from J, with 10 bases between. The V gene's germline CDR1 is SGHRS and CDR2 YFSETQ. This CDR3 comprises 13 residues. The CDR3 DNA follows: TGCGCCAGCAGCAACTCAGGGGACTATGGCTACACCTTC. This codes for CASSNSGDYGYTF.

With regard to this clone: The junction departs from the called germline gene at one end, perhaps through a read error. V and J are TRBV4-3 and TRBJ2-3, with TRBD1 matching over 7 bases. The V gene's germline CDR1 is LGHNA and CDR2 YSLEER. The CDR3 has 15 amino acids. The CDR3 protein is CASSQGGQSTHTQYF. The CDR3 bases are TGCGCCAGCAGCCAAGGGGGACAGAGCACACATACGCAGTATTTT.

The CDR3 spells CASSPPGLANTGELFF. CDR3 bases: TGTGCCAGTAGTCCCCCGGGACTAGCGAACACCGGGGAGCTGTTTTTT. The chain is built from TRBV19 and TRBJ2-2, with 8 bases aligning to TRBD2. V lost 5 bases, J lost 0 bases, and 5 bases stayed unmatched. Germline CDR1 LNHDA, CDR2 SQIVND (reference sequence). CDR3 length: 16 residues.

This rearrangement joins TRBV5-1 to TRBJ1-3; D gene uncertain. The length of the CDR3 is 15 residues. Per the germline V gene, CDR1 is SGHRS and CDR2 is YFSETQ. Trimming took 4 bases from V and 7 from J, leaving 18 bases between them. The CDR3 reads CASSVASSPGNTIYF. The CDR3 DNA follows: TGCGCCAGCAGCGTGGCCAGCTCCCCAGGCAACACCATATATTTT.

The V gene is TRBV19, the J gene TRBJ2-5; 8 nucleotides agree with TRBD2. V lost 5 bases and J lost 5; bases outside the gene matches: 4. CDR3 length: 13 residues. Germline CDR1 and CDR2: LNHDA and SQIVND (reference sequence). CDR3 nucleotides: TGTGCCAGTAGTCAAGCGGGAGTTGAGACCCAGTACTTC. Translated, it gives CASSQAGVETQYF.